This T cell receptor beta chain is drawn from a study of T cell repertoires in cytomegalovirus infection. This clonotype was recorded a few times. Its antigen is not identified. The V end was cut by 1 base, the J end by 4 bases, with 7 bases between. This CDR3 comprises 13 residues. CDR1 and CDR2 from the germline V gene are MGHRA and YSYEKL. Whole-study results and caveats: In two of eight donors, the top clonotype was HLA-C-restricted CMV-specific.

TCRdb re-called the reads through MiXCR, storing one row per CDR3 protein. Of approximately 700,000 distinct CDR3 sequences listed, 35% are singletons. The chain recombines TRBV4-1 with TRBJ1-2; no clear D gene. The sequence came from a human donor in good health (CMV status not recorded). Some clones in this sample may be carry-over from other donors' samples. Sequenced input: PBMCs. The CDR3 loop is CASSQAVFYGYTF. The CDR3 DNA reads TGCGCCAGCAGCCAAGCGGTTTTCTATGGCTACACCTTC.